This record concerns one T cell receptor beta chain sequence. The entry originates in a study of blood T cell repertoires in COVID-19. This CDR3 has 15 amino acids. The germline V and J ends were trimmed by 1 base and 5 bases, with 15 bases remaining between them. CDR1 is SGHNT, CDR2 YYREEE, per germline (reference sequence). Data came from immunoSEQ multiplex PCR; TCRdb stores just in-frame clones and leaves some out. The top ten hold around 7.2% of the sample, which has several thousand clones, about four fifths seen once. The chain recombines TRBV5-4 with TRBJ2-5; TRBD1 might be the D (5 bases). Sequencing used peripheral blood. This TCR came from a man aged 70-80 years with active COVID-19. The CDR3 DNA reads as TGTGCCAGCAGCTTGCCAGGACACCCTGGCGAGACCCAGTACTTC. Its protein product is CASSLPGHPGETQYF.